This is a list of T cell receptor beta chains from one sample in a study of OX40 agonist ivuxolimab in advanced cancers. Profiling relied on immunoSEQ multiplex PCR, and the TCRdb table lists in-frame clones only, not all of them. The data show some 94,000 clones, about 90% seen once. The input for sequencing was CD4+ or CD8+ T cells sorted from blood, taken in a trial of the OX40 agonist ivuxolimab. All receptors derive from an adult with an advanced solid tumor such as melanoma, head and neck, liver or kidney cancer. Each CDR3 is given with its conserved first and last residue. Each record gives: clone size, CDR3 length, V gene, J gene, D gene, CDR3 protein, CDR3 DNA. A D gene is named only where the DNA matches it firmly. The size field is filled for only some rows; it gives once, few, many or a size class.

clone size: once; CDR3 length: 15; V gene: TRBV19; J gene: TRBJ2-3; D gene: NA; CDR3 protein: CASIGVTGSADTQYF; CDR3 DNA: TGTGCCAGTATAGGAGTTACAGGGTCGGCAGATACGCAGTATTTT
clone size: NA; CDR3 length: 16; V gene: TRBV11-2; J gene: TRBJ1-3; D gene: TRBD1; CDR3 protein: CASSLPGQSSGNTIYF; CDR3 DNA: TGTGCCAGCAGCTTACCGGGACAGAGCTCTGGAAACACCATATATTTT
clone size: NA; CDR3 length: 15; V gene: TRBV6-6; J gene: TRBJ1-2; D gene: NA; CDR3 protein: CASTTTRGPNYGYTF; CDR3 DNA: TGTGCCAGCACCACTACCAGGGGTCCTAACTATGGCTACACCTTC
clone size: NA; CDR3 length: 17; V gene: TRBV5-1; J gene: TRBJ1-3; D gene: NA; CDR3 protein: CASSSASGSLSGNTIYF; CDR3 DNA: TGCGCCAGCAGCTCCGCGAGCGGCAGTCTCTCTGGAAACACCATATATTTT
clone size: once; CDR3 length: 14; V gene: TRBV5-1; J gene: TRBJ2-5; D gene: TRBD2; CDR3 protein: CASTTAGTQETQYF; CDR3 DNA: TGCGCCAGCACGACAGCGGGGACCCAAGAGACCCAGTACTTC
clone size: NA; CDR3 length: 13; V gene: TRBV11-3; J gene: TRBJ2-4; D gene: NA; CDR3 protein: CASSLRAEDIQYF; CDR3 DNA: TGTGCCAGCAGCTTACGTGCAGAGGACATTCAGTACTTC
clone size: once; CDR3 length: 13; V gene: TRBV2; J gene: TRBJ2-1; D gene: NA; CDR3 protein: CASTQGPYNEQFF; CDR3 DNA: TGTGCCAGCACCCAGGGCCCCTACAATGAGCAGTTCTTC
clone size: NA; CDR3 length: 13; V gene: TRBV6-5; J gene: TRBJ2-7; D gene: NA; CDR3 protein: CASRRTSPYEQYF; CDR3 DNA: TGTGCCAGCAGAAGAACTAGCCCCTACGAGCAGTACTTC
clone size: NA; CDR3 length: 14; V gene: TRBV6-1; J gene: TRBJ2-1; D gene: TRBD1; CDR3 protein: CASSLDRGPSEQFF; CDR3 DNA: TGTGCCAGCAGTCTGGACAGGGGTCCCAGTGAGCAGTTCTTC
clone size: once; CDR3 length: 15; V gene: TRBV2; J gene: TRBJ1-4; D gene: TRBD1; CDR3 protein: CASNIAGTAGEKLFF; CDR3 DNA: TGTGCCAGCAATATCGCCGGGACAGCGGGGGAAAAACTGTTTTTT
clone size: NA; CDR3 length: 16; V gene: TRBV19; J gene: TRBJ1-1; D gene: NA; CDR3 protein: CASTKGGGYMNTEAFF; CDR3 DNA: TGTGCCAGTACTAAGGGTGGGGGGTATATGAACACTGAAGCTTTCTTT
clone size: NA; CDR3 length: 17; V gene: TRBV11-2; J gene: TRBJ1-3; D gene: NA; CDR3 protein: CASSFSLDGYSGNTIYF; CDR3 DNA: TGTGCCAGCAGCTTCTCCTTGGACGGATACTCTGGAAACACCATATATTTT
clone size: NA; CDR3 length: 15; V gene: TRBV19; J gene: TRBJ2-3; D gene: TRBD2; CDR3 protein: CASSIASGNTDTQYF; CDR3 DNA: TGTGCCAGTAGTATTGCTAGCGGAAACACAGATACGCAGTATTTT
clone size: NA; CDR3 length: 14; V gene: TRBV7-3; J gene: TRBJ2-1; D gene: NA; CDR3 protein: CASSRSGPYNEQFF; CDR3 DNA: TGTGCCAGCAGTCGTAGCGGCCCCTACAATGAGCAGTTCTTC
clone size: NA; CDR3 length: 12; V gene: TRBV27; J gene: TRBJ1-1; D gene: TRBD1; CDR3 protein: CASRRQGLEAFF; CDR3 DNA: TGTGCCAGCCGCCGACAGGGGCTCGAGGCTTTCTTT
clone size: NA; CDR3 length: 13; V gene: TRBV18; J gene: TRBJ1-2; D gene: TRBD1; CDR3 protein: CASSPRQGEGYTF; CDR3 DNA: TGTGCCAGCTCACCCCGACAGGGTGAAGGCTACACCTTC
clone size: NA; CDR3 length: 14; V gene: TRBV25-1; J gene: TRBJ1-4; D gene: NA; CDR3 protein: CASRMGRENEKLFF; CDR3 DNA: TGTGCCAGCAGAATGGGACGGGAAAATGAAAAACTGTTTTTT